What follows are 30 T cell receptor beta chains derived from one specimen sequenced in a study of T cells in Graves' hyperthyroidism and ophthalmopathy. RNA transcripts provided the source from which TCR beta CDR3 regions were amplified. HTBI primers were used for first-round RT-PCR of the TCR CDR3. TCRdb ran MiXCR on the multiplex PCR reads and lists one entry per CDR3 protein. Of about 180,000 distinct CDR3 sequences listed, approximately 15% are singletons. What was sequenced was blood. Receptors originate from a woman aged 50 to 60 with Graves' hyperthyroidism.

The chain carries TRBV5-6 and TRBJ1-1; 8 bases agree with TRBD1. The germline V gene encodes CDR1 SGHDT and CDR2 YYEEEE. Trimming removed 4 bases from V and 3 bases from J; junction bases left unmatched: 11. This CDR3 comprises 16 residues. The CDR3 region is CASSHPVATGDTEAFF. DNA for the CDR3: TGTGCCAGCAGCCACCCTGTGGCGACAGGGGACACTGAAGCTTTCTTT.

This clonotype showed up many times. This chain links TRBV2 with TRBJ2-1; 12 bases are shared with TRBD2. CDR1 and CDR2 from the germline V gene are SNHLY and FYNNEI. This CDR3 has 15 residues. The V segment lost 6 bases and the J segment 6 bases; nucleotides outside the gene matches: 6. The CDR3 reads CASRDPSGGANEQFF. Written as DNA, the CDR3 is TGTGCCAGCAGGGACCCTAGCGGGGGGGCCAATGAGCAGTTCTTC. Full variable domain (remainder filled in from reference TRBV2 and TRBJ2-1): EPEVTQTPSHQVTQMGQEVILRCVPISNHLYFYWYRQILGQKVEFLVSFYNNEISEKSEIFDDQFSVERPDGSNFTLKIRSTKLEDSAMYFCASRDPSGGANEQFFGPGTRLTVL.

In its sample, this clonotype was seen a few times. A much larger clone is a single base away; this may be a read error. The CDR3 loop is CASSEQGIQEAQYF. Here the CDR3 DNA reads TGTGCCAGCAGTGAACAGGGAATCCAAGAGGCCCAGTACTTC. The chain combines TRBV2 with TRBJ2-5; D possibly corresponds to TRBD1 (5 bases). There are 14 residues in the CDR3. Germline CDR1 and CDR2: SNHLY and FYNNEI.

The chain recombines TRBV2 with TRBJ2-7, with TRBD1 identical over 8 bases. Germline V lookup: CDR1 SNHLY, CDR2 FYNNEI. V shed 5 bases and J 6 bases; nucleotides not matched to a gene: 6. The CDR3 runs 13 residues. CDR3 region: CASSILQGGEQYF. The CDR3 bases are TGTGCCAGCAGTATACTACAGGGGGGCGAGCAGTACTTC.

V and J are TRBV15 and TRBJ2-3, with D hard to call. Between the trimmed V and J ends, which lost 0 bases and 6 bases, there was a span of 13 bases. CDR3 size: 15 residues. The germline CDR1 and CDR2 sequences are LNHNV and YYDKDF (reference sequence). CDR3 in DNA: TGTGCCACCAGCAGAGATAGGCACTACTTGGATACGCAGTATTTT. As protein: CATSRDRHYLDTQYF.

The chain joins TRBV18 to TRBJ2-5; TRBD2 might be the D (6 bases). V gave up 6 bases and J gave up 4 bases, with 12 bases separating them. CDR1 is KGHSH, CDR2 LQKENI, per germline. The CDR3 runs 13 residues. CDR3 residues: CASSSGTRETQYF. CDR3 bases: TGTGCCAGCTCGTCCGGGACTCGAGAGACCCAGTACTTC.

Many counts were recorded for this clonotype. This sequence joins TRBV20-1 and TRBJ2-2; D remains unclear. The V gene's germline CDR1 is DFQATT and CDR2 SNEGSKA (reference sequence). The CDR3 contains 11 residues. V lost 6 bases, J lost 6 bases, and 8 bases lay in between. The CDR3 DNA reads TGCAGTGCGTTGTATTCCGGGGAGCTGTTTTTT. Amino acid sequence: CSALYSGELFF.

This clonotype came up many times. V and J are TRBV27 and TRBJ2-7; 10 nucleotides agree with TRBD1. J was trimmed by 1 base and V by 2 bases; bases with no gene match: 5. From germline, CDR1 is MNHEY and CDR2 SMNVEV (reference sequence). The CDR3 contains 16 residues. The CDR3 DNA follows: TGTGCCAGCAGTTTAGCCGGACAGGGGGGGTCCTACGAGCAGTACTTC. Translation: CASSLAGQGGSYEQYF.

This clonotype was seen more than once but under ten times. The V gene is TRBV6-4, the J gene TRBJ2-1; D is perhaps TRBD2 (7 bases). This CDR3 is 15 amino acids long. The germline CDR1 and CDR2 sequences are MRHNA and SNTAGT. V lost 5 bases and J lost 3, with 14 bases in between. CDR3 nucleotide sequence: TGTGCCAGCAGTCTAGAGGGGGGGGGCTACAATGAGCAGTTCTTC. This codes for CASSLEGGGYNEQFF.

This clonotype has a count of ten or more. The chain joins TRBV28 to TRBJ1-1, with no clear D. Per the germline V gene, CDR1 is MDHEN and CDR2 is SYDVKM. V was clipped by 6 bases and J by 1 base, with 12 bases between them. CDR3 length equals 14 residues. In DNA form, the CDR3 reads TGTGCCAGCAGGCCAGGTTCAGGGAACACTGAAGCTTTCTTT. It specifies CASRPGSGNTEAFF.

V gene TRBV7-2 combines with J gene TRBJ1-2; 11 bases are a match to TRBD1. This CDR3 has 16 residues. Looked up from germline, CDR1 is SGHTA and CDR2 is FQGNSA. Trimming took 1 base from V and 8 from J; bases not matched to a gene: 9. The CDR3 region has the DNA TGTGCCAGCAGCTTAGGCTCTAGGACAGGGGGCCGAGGCTACACCTTC. This translates into CASSLGSRTGGRGYTF.

This clonotype was seen at least ten times. At one end the junction does not follow the germline gene, possibly because of a read error. This chain uses TRBV7-7 with TRBJ2-1; D is unresolved. Germline V lookup: CDR1 SSHAT, CDR2 FNYEAQ (reference sequence). The length of the CDR3 is 13 residues. The CDR3 region is CASSFGGNNEQFF. The CDR3 DNA reads as TGTGCTAGCAGCTTCGGCGGAAACAATGAGCAGTTCTTC.

At least ten counts were recorded for this clonotype. This chain connects TRBV6-5 to TRBJ1-1; 7 nucleotides agree with TRBD1. V gave up 0 bases and J gave up 8 bases; unmatched junction bases: 0. The CDR3 covers 12 residues. Germline assignment: CDR1 MNHEY and CDR2 SVGAGI. CDR3: CASSYSTGEAFF. In DNA, the CDR3 is TGTGCCAGCAGTTACTCGACAGGGGAAGCTTTCTTT.

In its sample, this clonotype was seen a few times. The V gene is TRBV4-1, the J gene TRBJ1-1; a possible D gene is TRBD1 (5 bases). CDR3 length: 14 residues. Germline V CDR1 and CDR2: MGHRA, YSYEKL. Between the trimmed V and J ends, which lost 0 bases and 6 bases, there was a span of 11 bases. This CDR3 reads CASSQDRALAEAFF. The CDR3 bases are TGCGCCAGCAGCCAAGACAGGGCTCTCGCTGAAGCTTTCTTT.

With regard to this clonotype: A read error is possible here, since a much larger clone lies one base away. The chain is built from TRBV7-2 and TRBJ2-5; D perhaps matches TRBD1 (6 bases). Germline V lookup: CDR1 SGHTA, CDR2 FQGNSA. V lost 2 bases and J 5 bases, leaving 18 bases between the germline ends. The CDR3 is made up of 16 amino acids. CDR3 DNA sequence: TGTGCCAGCAGCTTACGGACAGTGAGGGTTCGTGAGACCCAGTACTTC. It is translated as CASSLRTVRVRETQYF. The variable domain in full, with the rest retrieved from reference TRBV7-2 and TRBJ2-5, is GAGVSQSPSNKVTEKGKDVELRCDPISGHTALYWYRQSLGQGLEFLIYFQGNSAPDKSGLPSDRFSAERTGGSVSTLTIQRTQQEDSAVYLCASSLRTVRVRETQYFGPGTRLLVL.

This clonotype was seen repeatedly, ten times or more. The chain combines TRBV27 with TRBJ2-4; D call uncertain. The germline V gene has CDR1 MNHEY and CDR2 SMNVEV (reference sequence). The V end was cut by 6 bases, the J end by 4 bases, with 16 bases between. The CDR3 consists of 15 residues. The CDR3 coding sequence is TGTGCCAGCAGCCACCCCCCGACGGGTAAAAACATTCAGTACTTC. It is translated as CASSHPPTGKNIQYF.

This clonotype was found many times. The J gene is TRBJ1-6, the V gene TRBV6-2 or TRBV6-3, with D hard to call. V was clipped by 5 bases and J by 7 bases, with 6 bases between them. Germline lookup yields CDR1 MNHEY and CDR2 SVGEGT. The length of the CDR3 is 12 residues. In DNA, the CDR3 is TGTGCCAGCAGTCCTCCGAATTCACCCCTCCACTTT. Protein sequence: CASSPPNSPLHF.

With respect to this clonotype: This sequence may be a read error, since a much larger clone differs from it by one base. The CDR3 coding sequence is TGTGCCAGCAGCCAACGGACAGCCGGGGGCGCTGAAGCTTTCTTT. It specifies CASSQRTAGGAEAFF. The V call is TRBV14, the J call TRBJ1-1; perhaps TRBD1 as D (6 bases). Trimming shortened V by 2 bases and J by 6 bases, and 16 bases separated the two germline ends. Germline CDR1 and CDR2: SGHDN and FVKESK. The CDR3 is made up of 15 amino acids.

This clonotype was seen ten or more times. The chain combines TRBV2 with TRBJ2-5, with a weak D call TRBD1 (6 bases). CDR3 length: 15 residues. Germline CDR1 reads SNHLY; CDR2 reads FYNNEI. V was clipped by 3 bases and J by 5 bases, with 16 bases between them. CDR3 in DNA: TGTGCCAGCAGTGAGCCGGGACACTCACGGGAGACCCAGTACTTC. This sequence encodes CASSEPGHSRETQYF.

This clonotype was recorded many times. This sequence joins TRBV29-1 and TRBJ2-7, with D possibly TRBD1 on 6 matching bases. Per the germline V gene, CDR1 is SQVTM and CDR2 is ANQGSEA. Between the trimmed V and J ends, which lost 6 bases and 0 bases, there was a span of 15 bases. This CDR3 comprises 14 residues. The CDR3 is CSVGDRFSSYEQYF. In DNA form, the CDR3 reads TGCAGCGTGGGAGACAGGTTCAGCTCCTACGAGCAGTACTTC.

This clonotype was detected ten times or more. The V call is TRBV12-3 or TRBV12-4, the J call TRBJ2-5; no reliable D call. This CDR3 has 13 residues. V was clipped by 4 bases and J by 0 bases, with 6 bases between them. The DNA of the CDR3 is TGTGCCAGCAGTTCCCTGTACCAAGAGACCCAGTACTTC. Residues: CASSSLYQETQYF.

This clonotype was seen repeatedly, ten times or more. The chain joins TRBV28 to TRBJ2-1, with TRBD2 matching 7 bases. V dropped 3 bases and J dropped 9; count of bases not matched to a gene: 8. CDR1 MDHEN and CDR2 SYDVKM come from the germline V gene. This CDR3 has 14 amino acids. The CDR3 sequence is CASSLFRGGGEQFF. The CDR3 DNA reads TGTGCCAGCAGTTTGTTCCGTGGGGGGGGTGAGCAGTTCTTC.

At least ten counts were recorded for this clonotype. Here the CDR3 reads CASMPHKDLKNNEQFF. The CDR3 bases are TGTGCCAGCATGCCCCACAAAGACTTAAAGAACAATGAGCAGTTCTTC. The V and J genes are TRBV6-1 and TRBJ2-1; D gene unclear. V was shortened by 7 bases and J by 5 bases, with 21 bases between the two germline ends. Germline assignment: CDR1 MNHNS and CDR2 SASEGT. This CDR3 is 16 amino acids long.

This clonotype was seen many times. The genes are TRBV2 and TRBJ2-5; no clear D. The J call may be wrong; the DNA end is better matched by TRBJ2-1. The CDR3 sequence is 11 residues long. CDR1 is SNHLY and CDR2 is FYNNEI in the germline V gene. CDR3 residues: CASSREETQFF. CDR3 nucleotides: TGTGCCAGCAGTCGAGAGGAGACCCAGTTCTTC.

The DNA for the CDR3 is TGTGCCAGCAGCTTAGCGATAACAGGTGTCTATGGCTACACCTTC. Its protein product is CASSLAITGVYGYTF. J is TRBJ1-2 and V is TRBV7-2, with D possibly matching TRBD1 (5 bases). The CDR3 has 15 residues. The V end was cut by 0 bases, the J end by 4 bases, with 12 bases between. Germline lookup yields CDR1 SGHTA and CDR2 FQGNSA.

This clonotype showed up many times. The rearrangement uses TRBV28 and TRBJ2-2, with TRBD1 matching over 8 bases. The V and J ends lost 5 bases and 4 bases, in that order; junction bases with no gene match: 6. This CDR3 region has 15 residues. CDR1 is MDHEN and CDR2 is SYDVKM in the germline V gene. The CDR3 here is CASSSGQGSTGELFF. For the CDR3, the DNA is TGTGCCAGCAGTAGCGGACAGGGTAGCACCGGGGAGCTGTTTTTT.

This clonotype was detected ten times or more. The rearrangement links TRBV2 to TRBJ1-1; 8 bases fit TRBD1. V trimming: 5 bases; J trimming: 6 bases; junction bases outside the gene matches: 5. The germline CDR1 and CDR2 sequences are SNHLY and FYNNEI. This CDR3 spans 13 amino acids. In DNA form, the CDR3 reads TGTGCCAGCAGTCCACAGGGGGTATCTGAAGCTTTCTTT. The encoded protein is CASSPQGVSEAFF. The full variable domain, its missing parts supplied by reference TRBV2 and TRBJ1-1, is EPEVTQTPSHQVTQMGQEVILRCVPISNHLYFYWYRQILGQKVEFLVSFYNNEISEKSEIFDDQFSVERPDGSNFTLKIRSTKLEDSAMYFCASSPQGVSEAFFGQGTRLTVV.

This clonotype was counted at least ten times. The chain carries TRBV5-6 and TRBJ2-7; D is perhaps TRBD1 (6 bases). Germline V CDR1 and CDR2: SGHDT, YYEEEE. V lost 1 base and J 3 bases, leaving 11 bases between the germline ends. This CDR3 spans 14 amino acids. The CDR3 sequence: CASSLYQGFYEQYF. The CDR3, as DNA: TGTGCCAGCAGCTTGTACCAGGGGTTCTACGAGCAGTACTTC.

This sequence joins TRBV18 and TRBJ1-4; D not certain. This CDR3 has 13 residues. Trimming took 0 bases from V and 1 from J, leaving 0 bases between them. The V gene's germline CDR1 is KGHSH and CDR2 LQKENI. The CDR3 loop is CASSPPTNEKLFF. The DNA for the CDR3 is TGTGCCAGCTCACCACCAACTAATGAAAAACTGTTTTTT.

V is TRBV27 and J is TRBJ1-1, with 7 bases matching TRBD1. Trimming removed 6 bases from V and 6 bases from J; junction bases left unmatched: 1. Germline CDR1 MNHEY, CDR2 SMNVEV (reference sequence). There are 11 residues in the CDR3. This chain's CDR3 is CASRGGSEAFF. The DNA for the CDR3 is TGTGCCAGCAGAGGGGGCTCTGAAGCTTTCTTT.